A single TCR beta chain is shown here with its context. The sample comes from a study of T cell changes during pregnancy in multiple sclerosis. Some clones are missing from TCRdb's copy, which holds only in-frame ones; the method was immunoSEQ multiplex PCR. The repertoire holds 98,000 or so clones, with 85% to 95% as singletons. The CDR3 sequence is 13 residues long. CDR1 LNHDA and CDR2 SQIVND come from the germline V gene (reference sequence). V was cut by 6 bases and J by 4 bases, with 10 bases left in between. The clonotype originates from a female donor with multiple sclerosis, enrolled in a pregnancy study. The gene calls are TRBV19 and TRBJ2-1, with D maybe TRBD2 (6 bases). The sequencing here drew on peripheral blood, taken after pregnancy. CDR3 DNA sequence: TGTGCCAGTAGCCATGGAGGGTACAATGAGCAGTTCTTC. Its translation: CASSHGGYNEQFF.